These 32 T cell receptor beta chains were all obtained from the same sample, sequenced in a study of Graves' ophthalmopathy and Graves' hyperthyroidism. RNA transcripts served as template for amplifying TCR beta CDR3 sequences. The first-round RT-PCR employed HTBI primers together with the Qiagen OneStep RT-PCR kit. A multiplex PCR was then performed as the second round. From the multiplex PCR reads, TCRdb called clonotypes with MiXCR, one entry per CDR3 protein. Among a few hundred thousand distinct CDR3 sequences listed, 39% were seen once. The sequencing sample was made of peripheral blood or thyroid tissue (not recorded which). Receptors originate from an adult man with Graves' hyperthyroidism.

The chain links TRBV7-8 to TRBJ2-7; D is perhaps TRBD1 (6 bases). Germline values: CDR1 SGHVS, CDR2 FQNEAQ. V was clipped by 6 bases and J by 2 bases, with 17 bases between them. CDR3 length equals 15 residues. The CDR3 protein is CASSLLGGKAYEQYF. CDR3 DNA sequence: TGTGCCAGCAGTTTGTTAGGGGGTAAGGCCTACGAGCAGTACTTC.

The CDR3 coding sequence is TGTGCCACCGGCCAAAGAAACACCATATATTTT. Translating gives CATGQRNTIYF. This chain connects TRBV24-1 to TRBJ1-3; unclear D gene. CDR1 and CDR2 (germline): KGHDR, SFDVKD. CDR3 size: 11 residues. V lost 9 bases and J 5 bases, leaving 7 bases between the germline ends.

Note on this clonotype: A junction end diverges from the germline sequence, so it may reflect a read error. This rearrangement joins TRBV7-9 to TRBJ1-5; TRBD1 agrees at 8 bases. CDR1 is SEHNR and CDR2 is FQNEAQ in the germline V gene (reference sequence). The CDR3 has 14 amino acids. CDR3 nucleotides: TGTGCCAGCAGCTTGACAGGGGACAATGAGCCCCAGCATTTT. As protein: CASSLTGDNEPQHF. Looking up the rest from reference TRBV7-9 and TRBJ1-5 gives the full variable domain: DTGVSQNPRHKITKRGQNVTFRCDPISEHNRLYWYRQTLGQGPEFLTYFQNEAQLEKSRLLSDRFSAERPKGSFSTLEIQRTEQGDSAMYLCASSLTGDNEPQHFGDGTRLSIL.

This clonotype appeared many times. The chain recombines TRBV7-9 with TRBJ2-5, with D perhaps given as TRBD1 or TRBD2 (6 bases each). Deletions cut 5 bases from V and 1 base from J, with 14 bases between. Germline assignment: CDR1 SEHNR and CDR2 FQNEAQ (reference sequence). The CDR3 contains 15 residues. Here the CDR3 reads CASSLGGGSQETQYF. CDR3 nucleotides: TGTGCCAGCAGCCTCGGGGGCGGATCCCAAGAGACCCAGTACTTC.

This clonotype appeared a single time. This rearrangement joins TRBV14 to TRBJ2-7; 11 bases line up with TRBD1. The CDR3 is 17 amino acids. After removal of 4 bases from V and 3 bases from J, the junction contained 11 bases not matched to a gene. Germline lookup yields CDR1 SGHDN and CDR2 FVKESK. This CDR3 reads CASSPRSRDRGDYEQYF. The CDR3 nucleotides read TGTGCCAGCAGCCCCCGGTCCCGGGACAGGGGGGACTACGAGCAGTACTTC.

CDR3 sequence (DNA): TGTGCCAGCAGCTTGGGGGGACAAAACGGGAACACTGAAGCTTTCTTT. Protein sequence: CASSLGGQNGNTEAFF. The V and J genes are TRBV7-9 and TRBJ1-1, with D maybe TRBD1 (6 bases). Germline V gene sequence: CDR1 SEHNR, CDR2 FQNEAQ (reference sequence). The CDR3 contains 16 residues. Trimming left V 3 bases short and J 1 base short, with 15 bases between.

This clonotype was counted between two and nine times. J is TRBJ2-5 and V is TRBV7-9; D remains ambiguous. The J call may be wrong; the DNA end is better matched by TRBJ2-1. The CDR3 consists of 13 residues. Per the germline V gene, CDR1 is SEHNR and CDR2 is FQNEAQ (reference sequence). The CDR3 DNA reads TGTGCCAGCAGCTTAGGTTTCGGCAATGAGCAGTTCTTC. Translating gives CASSLGFGNEQFF.

The rearrangement links TRBV5-1 to TRBJ2-7, with D possibly TRBD2 on 7 matching bases. CDR3 length equals 17 residues. Deletions cut 0 bases from V and 2 bases from J, with 18 bases between. Per germline, CDR1 SGHRS and CDR2 YFSETQ. Here the CDR3 reads CASSLVAGAASAYEQYF. Written as DNA, the CDR3 is TGCGCCAGCAGCTTGGTGGCGGGGGCGGCTTCCGCCTACGAGCAGTACTTC.

The V call is TRBV9, the J call TRBJ1-1; tentative D call: TRBD1 (5 bases). This CDR3 spans 13 amino acids. Germline lookup yields CDR1 SGDLS and CDR2 YYNGEE. The V end was cut by 2 bases, the J end by 4 bases, with 9 bases between. CDR3 DNA sequence: TGTGCCAGCAGCGTTAAGGGGAGCACTGAAGCTTTCTTT. Protein sequence: CASSVKGSTEAFF.

This clonotype was seen ten or more times. V usage is TRBV6-1 and J usage is TRBJ1-1, with D possibly TRBD1 on 5 matching bases. V dropped 3 bases and J dropped 8 bases, with 10 bases sitting between them. Germline-derived CDR1 and CDR2 are MNHNS and SASEGT. The CDR3 extends over 12 amino acids. For the CDR3, the DNA is TGTGCCAGCAGTGACTCGGGGCCCGAAGCTTTCTTT. It encodes CASSDSGPEAFF.

V usage is TRBV3-1 and J usage is TRBJ1-4; D unclear. V was shortened by 2 bases and J by 8 bases, with 9 bases between the two germline ends. Germline V gene sequence: CDR1 LGHDT, CDR2 YNNKEL (reference sequence). The CDR3 is 13 residues long. In DNA form, the CDR3 reads TGTGCCAGCAGCCAACGTCCAGAGGAAAAACTGTTTTTT. Protein sequence: CASSQRPEEKLFF.

This clonotype was observed a few times. The rearrangement joins TRBV29-1 to TRBJ1-2, with TRBD1 identical over 7 bases. Germline-derived CDR1 and CDR2 are SQVTM and ANQGSEA. V gave up 2 bases and J gave up 4 bases; unmatched junction bases: 4. This CDR3 has 13 amino acids. CDR3 sequence (DNA): TGCAGCGTTGAAAGGGGGGACAGCTATGGCTACACCTTC. This sequence encodes CSVERGDSYGYTF.

The chain combines TRBV2 with TRBJ2-7; possibly TRBD2 for D (6 bases). The CDR3 runs to 15 residues. The V end lost 8 bases, the J end lost 7 bases, and 24 bases lay between the germline ends. Germline loops: CDR1 SNHLY, CDR2 FYNNEI. The CDR3 protein is CASGGIGGSYNEQYF. DNA for the CDR3: TGTGCCAGCGGGGGGATCGGCGGCTCCTACAATGAGCAGTACTTC.

The chain joins TRBV18 to TRBJ2-5; D might be TRBD2 (6 bases). Germline V gene lookup returns CDR1 KGHSH and CDR2 LQKENI. This CDR3 region has 14 residues. V gave up 4 bases and J gave up 7 bases, with 16 bases separating them. CDR3 amino acids: CASSHPGEATTQYF. The CDR3 DNA is TGTGCCAGCTCACATCCCGGGGAGGCCACGACCCAGTACTTC.

This clonotype was seen only a few times. This sequence joins TRBV4-1 and TRBJ2-5; tentatively, D is TRBD2 (6 bases). The CDR3 runs 15 residues. V was clipped by 2 bases and J by 2 bases, with 12 bases between them. From germline, CDR1 is MGHRA and CDR2 YSYEKL. The CDR3 protein is CASSQLGLAQETQYF. The CDR3 coding sequence is TGCGCCAGCAGCCAATTGGGCCTAGCGCAAGAGACCCAGTACTTC.

The gene calls are TRBV15 and TRBJ2-7, with TRBD1 matching 7 bases. With V trimmed by 3 bases and J by 4 bases, 0 bases remained unmatched. There are 12 residues in the CDR3. CDR1 is LNHNV and CDR2 is YYDKDF in the germline V gene (reference sequence). CDR3 coding DNA: TGTGCCACCAGCAGGGACAGGTACGAGCAGTACTTC. Protein: CATSRDRYEQYF.

This clonotype occurred many times. This chain connects TRBV20-1 to TRBJ2-2, with 7 bases matching TRBD1. The CDR3 has 14 amino acids. Germline CDR1 is DFQATT and CDR2 is SNEGSKA (reference sequence). Germline trimming cut 0 bases from V and 7 bases from J; bases unmatched to any gene: 5. CDR3 sequence reads: CSARDGTVRGELFF. The CDR3 DNA reads TGCAGTGCTAGAGATGGGACAGTCCGCGGGGAGCTGTTTTTT.

This clonotype was seen ten or more times. The chain recombines TRBV4-2 with TRBJ2-7; D gene unclear. The CDR3 consists of 14 residues. Germline values: CDR1 LGHNA, CDR2 YNFKEQ. V was shortened by 1 base and J by 1 base, with 8 bases between the two germline ends. The CDR3 sequence: CASSQGGVSYEQYF. CDR3 nucleotide sequence: TGTGCCAGCAGCCAAGGCGGAGTTTCCTACGAGCAGTACTTC.

This clonotype was observed many times. The chain couples TRBV11-1 to TRBJ1-4; D call uncertain. CDR3 size: 14 residues. V shed 2 bases and J shed 5 bases, with 9 bases lying between them. Per germline, CDR1 SGHAT and CDR2 FQDESV (reference sequence). The CDR3 coding sequence is TGTGCCAGCAGCTTAAAGGGCAGAAATGAAAAACTGTTTTTT. Amino acids: CASSLKGRNEKLFF.

This clonotype was counted between two and nine times. The J gene is TRBJ1-5, the V gene TRBV18, with D unresolved. The V end was cut by 3 bases, the J end by 6 bases, with 12 bases between. Germline CDR1 and CDR2: KGHSH and LQKENI. CDR3 size: 14 residues. This CDR3 reads CASSPSGDRQPQHF. The CDR3 DNA follows: TGTGCCAGCTCACCTTCGGGAGATCGTCAGCCCCAGCATTTT.

This clonotype was detected ten times or more. The chain recombines TRBV19 with TRBJ1-3; D uncertain. CDR1 is LNHDA, CDR2 SQIVND, per germline (reference sequence). Trimming took off 8 bases at V and 5 bases at J, with 16 bases between the two ends. This CDR3 is built from 14 residues. The CDR3 DNA is TGTGCCAGTCGAAACAGCGGCGGGAGAAACACCATATATTTT. This sequence encodes CASRNSGGRNTIYF.

Details on this clonotype: Being one base from a much bigger clone, this may be a read error. The CDR3 DNA reads as TGTGCCAGTAGTATAGCTAGGAACACCGGGAAGCTGTTTTTT. Translation: CASSIARNTGKLFF. The chain has TRBV19 and TRBJ2-2; the D gene is possibly TRBD2 (5 bases). Germline loops: CDR1 LNHDA, CDR2 SQIVND (reference sequence). The CDR3 totals 14 residues.

This clonotype was counted only a few times. An end of the junction differs from the germline gene, which may be a read error. The rearrangement uses TRBV6-5 and TRBJ2-5, with 7 nucleotides matching TRBD1. Per germline, CDR1 MNHEY and CDR2 SVGAGI. This CDR3 comprises 14 residues. CDR3 in DNA: TGTGCCATCAGTGAGCCAGGGGGCCAAGAGACCCAGTACTTC. It translates to CAISEPGGQETQYF.

Remarks on this clonotype: This could be a read error, since a much larger clone is one nucleotide away. This is likely a read error, given that the CDR3 carries no conserved phenylalanine or tryptophan at its end. The genes are TRBV12-3 or TRBV12-4 and TRBJ1-1, with D tentatively TRBD1 (6 bases). V lost 1 base to trimming and J lost 4 bases, with 13 bases between them. The CDR3 loop spans 15 amino acids. The CDR3: CASSLVSTGITEAFS. CDR3 nucleotide sequence: TGTGCCAGCAGTTTAGTTTCAACAGGGATCACTGAAGCTTTCTCT.

This clonotype was seen at least ten times. This chain joins TRBV9 and TRBJ1-2, with TRBD1 as a possible D gene (5 bases). Germline-derived CDR1 and CDR2 are SGDLS and YYNGEE. The germline V and J ends were trimmed by 8 bases and 2 bases, with 10 bases remaining between them. CDR3 length: 12 amino acids. The CDR3 DNA reads as TGTGCCAGTAGTTCAGGGAACTATGGCTACACCTTC. Translating gives CASSSGNYGYTF.

The chain joins TRBV5-6 to TRBJ1-5, with D possibly being TRBD1 (5 bases). This CDR3 has 16 amino acids. Germline values: CDR1 SGHDT, CDR2 YYEEEE. Deletions cut 4 bases from V and 11 bases from J, with 25 bases between. Here the CDR3 DNA reads TGTGCCAGCAGCCCTGGGACTAGCCTGAGTTCGGAGACCCAGCATTTT. Protein: CASSPGTSLSSETQHF.

This clonotype was counted at least ten times. The V gene is TRBV5-1, the J gene TRBJ1-1; 9 bases line up with TRBD1. The germline CDR1 and CDR2 sequences are SGHRS and YFSETQ. The V and J ends lost 7 bases and 7 bases, in that order; junction bases with no gene match: 11. The CDR3 is 14 residues long. CDR3 bases: TGCGCCAGCTCGGGACAGGGCCCTATCGATGAAGCTTTCTTT. This sequence encodes CASSGQGPIDEAFF.

The chain has TRBV27 and TRBJ2-7; TRBD1 matches at 11 bases. This CDR3 comprises 14 residues. The J segment lost 7 bases and the V segment lost 8 bases, leaving 10 bases of the junction unmatched. Germline V gene sequence: CDR1 MNHEY, CDR2 SMNVEV (reference sequence). CDR3 bases: TGTGCCAGCGGAGATACCGGGACAGGGGGAGAGCAGTACTTC. This translates into CASGDTGTGGEQYF.

V gene TRBV6-6 combines with J gene TRBJ2-3; maybe TRBD1 (5 bases). Germline V gene data show CDR1 as MNHNY and CDR2 as SVGAGI (reference sequence). The ends were cut back, 9 bases at V and 0 bases at J, with 13 bases in the middle. The CDR3 consists of 14 residues. The CDR3 is CASSDSTSTDTQYF. The CDR3 bases are TGTGCCAGTTCTGACAGTACGAGCACAGATACGCAGTATTTT.

The genes are TRBV6-4 and TRBJ2-7; D is uncertain. CDR1 MRHNA and CDR2 SNTAGT come from the germline V gene. V shed 2 bases and J shed 5 bases, with 4 bases lying between them. This CDR3 has 11 residues. The CDR3 region is CASSDGDEQYF. In nucleotides, the CDR3 is TGTGCCAGCAGTGACGGAGACGAGCAGTACTTC.

This clonotype was counted ten times or more. The V call is TRBV9, the J call TRBJ2-5; D might be TRBD1 or TRBD2, each matching 6 bases. Germline loops: CDR1 SGDLS, CDR2 YYNGEE. V shed 0 bases and J shed 4 bases, with 13 bases lying between them. This CDR3 has 15 residues. The CDR3 sequence: CASSVESGGGETQYF. The CDR3 DNA reads as TGTGCCAGCAGCGTAGAGTCCGGGGGCGGAGAGACCCAGTACTTC.

This sequence joins TRBV28 and TRBJ2-2; D perhaps matches TRBD1 (6 bases). The ends were cut back, 7 bases at V and 3 bases at J, with 12 bases in the middle. The germline V gene has CDR1 MDHEN and CDR2 SYDVKM. This CDR3 is 14 amino acids long. The DNA of the CDR3 is TGTGCCAGCATCAGTCAGGGGTACACCGGGGAGCTGTTTTTT. It codes for CASISQGYTGELFF. The full variable domain, completed using reference TRBV28 and TRBJ2-2, is DVKVTQSSRYLVKRTGEKVFLECVQDMDHENMFWYRQDPGLGLRLIYFSYDVKMKEKGDIPEGYSVSREKKERFSLILESASTNQTSMYLCASISQGYTGELFFGEGSRLTVL.